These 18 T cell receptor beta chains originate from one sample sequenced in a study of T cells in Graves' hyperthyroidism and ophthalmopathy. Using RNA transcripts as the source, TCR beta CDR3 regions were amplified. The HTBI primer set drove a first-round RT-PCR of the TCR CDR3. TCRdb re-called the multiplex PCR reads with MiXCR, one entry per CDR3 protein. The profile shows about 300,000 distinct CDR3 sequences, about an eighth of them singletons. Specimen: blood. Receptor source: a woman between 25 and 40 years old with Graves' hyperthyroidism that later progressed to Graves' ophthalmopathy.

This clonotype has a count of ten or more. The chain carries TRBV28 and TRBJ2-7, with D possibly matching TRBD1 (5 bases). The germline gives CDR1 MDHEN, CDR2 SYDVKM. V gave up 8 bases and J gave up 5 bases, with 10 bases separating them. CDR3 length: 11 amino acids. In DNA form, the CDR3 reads TGTGCCAGCCAGGGTCGGCACGAGCAGTACTTC. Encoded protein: CASQGRHEQYF. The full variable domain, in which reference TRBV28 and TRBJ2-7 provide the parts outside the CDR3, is DVKVTQSSRYLVKRTGEKVFLECVQDMDHENMFWYRQDPGLGLRLIYFSYDVKMKEKGDIPEGYSVSREKKERFSLILESASTNQTSMYLCASQGRHEQYFGPGTRLTVT.

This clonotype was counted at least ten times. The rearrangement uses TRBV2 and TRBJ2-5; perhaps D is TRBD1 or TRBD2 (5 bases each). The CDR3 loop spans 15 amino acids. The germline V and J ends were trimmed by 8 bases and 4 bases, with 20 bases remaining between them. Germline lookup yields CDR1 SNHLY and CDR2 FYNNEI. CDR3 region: CASGKGALGPETQYF. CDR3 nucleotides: TGTGCCAGCGGTAAAGGGGCCCTGGGACCAGAGACCCAGTACTTC.

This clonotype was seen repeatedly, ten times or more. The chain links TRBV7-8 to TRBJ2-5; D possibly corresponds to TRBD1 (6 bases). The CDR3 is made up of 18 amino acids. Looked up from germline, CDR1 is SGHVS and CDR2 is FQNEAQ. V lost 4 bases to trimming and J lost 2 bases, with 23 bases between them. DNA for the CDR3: TGTGCCAGCAGCTCTTTGTTCAGGGGTCGCGCGCAGCAAGAGACCCAGTACTTC. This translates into CASSSLFRGRAQQETQYF.

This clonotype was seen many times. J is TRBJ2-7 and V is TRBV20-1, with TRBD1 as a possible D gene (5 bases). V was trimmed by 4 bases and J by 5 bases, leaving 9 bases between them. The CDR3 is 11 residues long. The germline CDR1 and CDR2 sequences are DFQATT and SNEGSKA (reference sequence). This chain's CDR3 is CSAIRANEQYF. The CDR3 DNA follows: TGCAGTGCTATCAGGGCCAACGAGCAGTACTTC.

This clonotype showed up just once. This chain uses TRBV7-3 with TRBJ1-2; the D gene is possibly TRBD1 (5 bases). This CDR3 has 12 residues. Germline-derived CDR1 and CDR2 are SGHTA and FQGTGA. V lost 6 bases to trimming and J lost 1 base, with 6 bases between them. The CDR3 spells CASRDNNYGYTF. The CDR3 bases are TGTGCCAGCAGGGACAATAACTATGGCTACACCTTC.

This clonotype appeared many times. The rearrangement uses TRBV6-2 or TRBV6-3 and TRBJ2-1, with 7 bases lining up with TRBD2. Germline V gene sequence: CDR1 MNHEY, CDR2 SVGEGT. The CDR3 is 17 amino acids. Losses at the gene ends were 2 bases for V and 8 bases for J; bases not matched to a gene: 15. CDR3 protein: CASSYVPGTGRGDEQFF. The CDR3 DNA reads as TGTGCCAGCAGTTACGTCCCAGGGACTGGCCGGGGGGATGAGCAGTTCTTC.

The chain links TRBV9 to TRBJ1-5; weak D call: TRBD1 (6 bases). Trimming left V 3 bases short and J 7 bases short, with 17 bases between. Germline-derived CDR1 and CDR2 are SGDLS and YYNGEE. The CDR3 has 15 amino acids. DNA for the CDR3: TGTGCCAGCAGCGAAACCGCCGGGGGGCGCCAGCCCCAGCATTTT. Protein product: CASSETAGGRQPQHF.

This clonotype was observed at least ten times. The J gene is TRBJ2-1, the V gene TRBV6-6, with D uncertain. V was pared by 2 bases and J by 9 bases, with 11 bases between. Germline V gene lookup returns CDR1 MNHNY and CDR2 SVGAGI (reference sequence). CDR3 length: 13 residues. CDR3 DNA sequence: TGTGCCAGCAGTTACAACGAGAAGGTTGAGCAGTTCTTC. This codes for CASSYNEKVEQFF.

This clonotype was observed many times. The CDR3 sequence: CASGLIMVPQYQETQYF. The CDR3 DNA reads as TGTGCTAGTGGTTTGATCATGGTCCCGCAGTACCAAGAGACCCAGTACTTC. The rearrangement joins TRBV12-5 to TRBJ2-5; D not resolved. Trimming pared 2 bases from V and 0 bases from J, leaving 16 bases between. Germline values: CDR1 LGHNT, CDR2 FRNRAP. The CDR3 is 17 residues long.

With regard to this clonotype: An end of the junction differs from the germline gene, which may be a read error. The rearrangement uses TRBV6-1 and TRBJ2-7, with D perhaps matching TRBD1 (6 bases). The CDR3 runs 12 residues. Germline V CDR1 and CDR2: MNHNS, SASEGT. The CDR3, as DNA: TGTGTCAGCAGGGACATTACCTACGAGCAGTACTTC. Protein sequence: CVSRDITYEQYF.

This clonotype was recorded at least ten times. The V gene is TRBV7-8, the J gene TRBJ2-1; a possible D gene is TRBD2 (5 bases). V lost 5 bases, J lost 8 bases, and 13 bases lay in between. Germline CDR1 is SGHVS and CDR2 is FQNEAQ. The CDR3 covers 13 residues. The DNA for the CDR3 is TGTGCCAGCAGCCCGAGGGCGGGCCATGAGCAGTTCTTC. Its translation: CASSPRAGHEQFF.

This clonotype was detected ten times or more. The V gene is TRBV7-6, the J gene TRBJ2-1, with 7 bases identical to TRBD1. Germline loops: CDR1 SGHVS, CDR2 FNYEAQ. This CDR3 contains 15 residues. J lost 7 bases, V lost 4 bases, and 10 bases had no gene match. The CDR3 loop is CASSSRYRGRNEQFF. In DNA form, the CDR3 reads TGTGCCAGCAGCTCGAGATACAGGGGCAGAAATGAGCAGTTCTTC.

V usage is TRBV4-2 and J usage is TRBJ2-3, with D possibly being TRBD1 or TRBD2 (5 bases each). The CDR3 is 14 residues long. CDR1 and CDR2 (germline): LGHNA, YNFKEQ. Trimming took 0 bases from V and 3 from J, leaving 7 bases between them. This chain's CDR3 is CASSQERGTDTQYF. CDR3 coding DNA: TGTGCCAGCAGCCAAGAGAGGGGAACAGATACGCAGTATTTT.

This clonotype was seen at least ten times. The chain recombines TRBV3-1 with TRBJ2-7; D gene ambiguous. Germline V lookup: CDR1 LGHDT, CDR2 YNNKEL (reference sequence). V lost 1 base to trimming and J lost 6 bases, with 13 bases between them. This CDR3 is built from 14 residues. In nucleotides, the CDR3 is TGTGCCAGCAGCCAAGTTCCGGGTTCCGGCGAGCAGTACTTC. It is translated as CASSQVPGSGEQYF.

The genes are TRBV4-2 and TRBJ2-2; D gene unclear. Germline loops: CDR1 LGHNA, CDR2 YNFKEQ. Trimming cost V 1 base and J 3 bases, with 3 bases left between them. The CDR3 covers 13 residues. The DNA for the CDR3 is TGTGCCAGCAGCCAAGCGGACACCGGGGAGCTGTTTTTT. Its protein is CASSQADTGELFF.

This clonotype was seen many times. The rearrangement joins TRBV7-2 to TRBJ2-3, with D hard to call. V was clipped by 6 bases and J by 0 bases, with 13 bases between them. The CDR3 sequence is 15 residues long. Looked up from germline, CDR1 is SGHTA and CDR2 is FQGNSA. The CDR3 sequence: CASSPSGISTDTQYF. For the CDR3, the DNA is TGTGCCAGCAGTCCTAGTGGGATTAGCACAGATACGCAGTATTTT.

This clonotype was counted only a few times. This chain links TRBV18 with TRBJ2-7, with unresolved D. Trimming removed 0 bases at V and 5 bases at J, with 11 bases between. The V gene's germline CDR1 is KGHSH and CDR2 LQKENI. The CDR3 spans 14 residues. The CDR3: CASSPPSPVHEQYF. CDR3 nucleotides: TGTGCCAGCTCACCACCGTCGCCGGTCCACGAGCAGTACTTC. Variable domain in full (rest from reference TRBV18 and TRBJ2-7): NAGVMQNPRHLVRRRGQEARLRCSPMKGHSHVYWYRQLPEEGLKFMVYLQKENIIDESGMPKERFSAEFPKEGPSILRIQQVVRGDSAAYFCASSPPSPVHEQYFGPGTRLTVT.

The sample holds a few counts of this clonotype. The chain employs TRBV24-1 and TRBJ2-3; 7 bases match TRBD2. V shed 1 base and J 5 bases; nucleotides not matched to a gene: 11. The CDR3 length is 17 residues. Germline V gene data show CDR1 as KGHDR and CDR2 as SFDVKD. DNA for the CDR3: TGTGCCACCAGTGATTTCTTACTAGCGAGCTGGGGAGATACGCAGTATTTT. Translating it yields CATSDFLLASWGDTQYF.